What follows are 23 T cell receptor beta chains derived from one specimen sequenced in a study of T cell responses to AZD1222 COVID-19 vaccine. Libraries were prepared by immunoSEQ multiplex PCR; TCRdb keeps only in-frame clonotypes and omits some of them. Of some 86,000 clones listed, 90% were seen once; the top ten hold roughly 5.9%. The source material was peripheral blood, sampled 28 days after the second AZD1222 dose. The receptors derive from an adult who received the AZD1222 COVID-19 vaccine.

This sequence joins TRBV3-1 (or the pseudogene TRBV3-2) and TRBJ2-1, with D perhaps TRBD2 (6 bases). V was cut by 3 bases and J by 1 base, with 13 bases left in between. The CDR3 has 16 amino acids. The germline CDR1 and CDR2 sequences are LGHDT and YNNKEL (reference sequence). The CDR3 loop is CASSQISGYSYNEQFF. The CDR3 nucleotides are TGTGCCAGCAGCCAGATTAGCGGATATTCCTACAATGAGCAGTTCTTC.

J is TRBJ1-4 and V is TRBV5-6; D not resolved. The V gene's germline CDR1 is SGHDT and CDR2 YYEEEE. The V end lost 2 bases, the J end lost 7 bases, and 15 bases lay between the germline ends. CDR3 length equals 15 residues. This CDR3 is CASSFERAEGEKLFF. The CDR3 DNA sequence: TGTGCCAGCAGCTTTGAGAGGGCAGAGGGTGAAAAACTGTTTTTT.

The chain employs TRBV19 and TRBJ2-3; possible D gene TRBD2, 6 bases. The CDR3 runs to 14 residues. From germline, CDR1 is LNHDA and CDR2 SQIVND (reference sequence). V shed 4 bases and J shed 4 bases, with 12 bases lying between them. CDR3 DNA sequence: TGTGCCAGTAGTAGCGGGGTGAGAGCAGATACGCAGTATTTT. Its protein is CASSSGVRADTQYF.

This clone has a single count. The rearrangement joins TRBV6-2 or TRBV6-3 to TRBJ2-5; no firm D call. CDR3 length: 15 residues. The V end lost 0 bases, the J end lost 4 bases, and 12 bases lay between the germline ends. Germline V lookup: CDR1 MNHEY, CDR2 SVGEGT. Here the CDR3 DNA reads TGTGCCAGCAGTTACTCGGGTACGGAGTCAGAGACCCAGTACTTC. This codes for CASSYSGTESETQYF.

This CDR3 is CASSPRTGGADTQYF. The CDR3 DNA reads as TGTGCCAGTAGTCCGAGGACGGGAGGGGCGGATACGCAGTATTTT. The chain recombines TRBV19 with TRBJ2-3; 8 bases are a match to TRBD2. CDR1 LNHDA and CDR2 SQIVND come from the germline V gene (reference sequence). Trimming cost V 5 bases and J 6 bases; bases outside gene matches: 10. This CDR3 spans 15 amino acids.

The chain has TRBV2 and TRBJ2-2, with TRBD1 as a possible D gene (5 bases). The CDR3 extends over 14 amino acids. V lost 8 bases to trimming and J lost 1 base, with 11 bases between them. CDR1 and CDR2 from the germline V gene are SNHLY and FYNNEI. CDR3 nucleotide sequence: TGTGCCAGCGGGTCAGGGATGAACACCGGGGAGCTGTTTTTT. This gives the protein CASGSGMNTGELFF.

The chain employs TRBV5-4 and TRBJ1-1; TRBD1 might be the D (6 bases). Trimming took off 7 bases at V and 5 bases at J, with 18 bases between the two ends. Per germline, CDR1 SGHNT and CDR2 YYREEE (reference sequence). The CDR3 is 14 amino acids. In DNA, the CDR3 is TGTGCCAGCGGGCTCTCCGGGACACAGACTGAAGCTTTCTTT. Translation: CASGLSGTQTEAFF.

The chain carries TRBV18 and TRBJ2-2; D tentatively reads TRBD1 or TRBD2 (5 bases each). Germline V gene data show CDR1 as KGHSH and CDR2 as LQKENI. V was pared by 1 base and J by 10 bases, with 13 bases between. The CDR3 runs to 14 residues. The CDR3 DNA sequence: TGTGCCAGCTCACCACGGGACGGGGTAGCGGAGCTGTTTTTT. Translation: CASSPRDGVAELFF.

The DNA of the CDR3 is TGTGCCAGCAGCCCTGAACTTCTTTCGCGGCAGGGGCCCTCCTACGAGCAGTACTTC. This sequence encodes CASSPELLSRQGPSYEQYF. The J gene is TRBJ2-7, the V gene TRBV5-4; a weak D match, TRBD1 (6 bases). Germline CDR1 is SGHNT and CDR2 is YYREEE (reference sequence). This CDR3 is 19 amino acids long. Trimming pared 4 bases from V and 0 bases from J, leaving 26 bases between. The entire variable domain, with the rest obtained from reference TRBV5-4 and TRBJ2-7, is as follows: ETGVTQSPTHLIKTRGQQVTLRCSSQSGHNTVSWYQQALGQGPQFIFQYYREEENGRGNFPPRFSGLQFPNYSSELNVNALELDDSALYLCASSPELLSRQGPSYEQYFGPGTRLTVT.

V gene TRBV10-1 combines with J gene TRBJ1-5, with TRBD1 as a possible D gene (5 bases). V was clipped by 2 bases and J by 4 bases, with 15 bases between them. The CDR3 is made up of 16 amino acids. In germline, CDR1 is WNHNN, CDR2 SYGVQD (reference sequence). The CDR3 nucleotides read TGCGCCAGCAGTGAGGGGGACGGCAGAGAAAATCAGCCCCAGCATTTT. Protein: CASSEGDGRENQPQHF.

The chain recombines TRBV18 with TRBJ1-4; D ambiguous. The CDR3 has 14 amino acids. Trimming stripped 2 bases from V and 10 bases from J, with 14 bases between. Germline V lookup: CDR1 KGHSH, CDR2 LQKENI. The CDR3 here is CASSPGLGAVKLFF. Here the CDR3 DNA reads TGTGCCAGCTCACCAGGATTAGGAGCGGTAAAACTGTTTTTT.

This chain uses TRBV11-1 with TRBJ2-7; 9 positions agree with TRBD1. This CDR3 has 14 amino acids. The V segment lost 5 bases and the J segment 3 bases; nucleotides outside the gene matches: 5. The germline CDR1 and CDR2 sequences are SGHAT and FQDESV (reference sequence). The CDR3 spells CASSPTGGGYEQYF. CDR3 sequence (DNA): TGTGCCAGCAGCCCCACAGGGGGCGGCTACGAGCAGTACTTC.

A single count supports this clone. This chain links TRBV5-1 with TRBJ1-5; 8 bases align to TRBD1. CDR1 and CDR2 (germline): SGHRS, YFSETQ. The trim removed 4 bases at V and 7 bases at J, leaving 4 bases unmatched. This CDR3 has 13 amino acids. The chain's CDR3 is CASSLQGDQPQHF. The CDR3 DNA reads TGCGCCAGCAGCCTACAGGGGGACCAGCCCCAGCATTTT.

This chain uses TRBV19 with TRBJ1-1; D is ambiguous. The CDR3 is made up of 14 amino acids. Germline V gene lookup returns CDR1 LNHDA and CDR2 SQIVND (reference sequence). V was clipped by 2 bases and J by 1 base, with 8 bases between them. The CDR3 region is CASSIRRENTEAFF. The CDR3 DNA sequence: TGTGCCAGTAGTATAAGACGAGAGAACACTGAAGCTTTCTTT.

The chain is built from TRBV28 and TRBJ1-1; maybe TRBD1 (6 bases). With 0 bases removed from V and 3 bases from J, the gap between germline ends came to 14 bases. The CDR3 consists of 16 residues. The germline gives CDR1 MDHEN, CDR2 SYDVKM. The CDR3 DNA reads as TGTGCCAGCAGTTTATGGGTGGGGGGCGGTCACACTGAAGCTTTCTTT. Protein product: CASSLWVGGGHTEAFF.

The chain has TRBV5-1 and TRBJ1-6, with D unclear. Trimming pared 3 bases from V and 7 bases from J, leaving 14 bases between. Germline V gene lookup returns CDR1 SGHRS and CDR2 YFSETQ. There are 15 residues in the CDR3. CDR3 bases: TGCGCCAGCAGCTCCGGTCCGGACCGGAATTCACCCCTCCACTTT. This translates into CASSSGPDRNSPLHF.

The rearrangement uses TRBV6-5 and TRBJ1-5, with 7 bases matching TRBD1. Germline V gene sequence: CDR1 MNHEY, CDR2 SVGAGI. The CDR3 length is 15 residues. J was trimmed by 3 bases and V by 6 bases; bases with no gene match: 8. Written as DNA, the CDR3 is TGTGCCAGCAGCCGACAGGGAATCGACAATCAGCCCCAGCATTTT. Amino acids: CASSRQGIDNQPQHF.

The rearrangement joins TRBV3-1 (or the pseudogene TRBV3-2) to TRBJ1-3; unclear D gene. The ends were cut back, 4 bases at V and 5 bases at J, with 6 bases in the middle. This CDR3 is 12 amino acids long. Germline V gene sequence: CDR1 LGHDT, CDR2 YNNKEL (reference sequence). CDR3 amino acids: CASSPGRNTIYF. CDR3 coding DNA: TGTGCCAGCAGCCCCGGGAGAAACACCATATATTTT.

The J gene is TRBJ1-1, the V gene TRBV4-1; D is unclear. The CDR3 extends over 15 amino acids. Germline CDR1 and CDR2: MGHRA and YSYEKL. V lost 3 bases and J 0 bases, leaving 11 bases between the germline ends. The CDR3 spells CASSHLQLMNTEAFF. In DNA form, the CDR3 reads TGCGCCAGCAGCCATTTACAGCTTATGAACACTGAAGCTTTCTTT.

The chain carries TRBV28 and TRBJ2-2, with 7 bases aligning to TRBD2. V was pared by 7 bases and J by 7 bases, with 9 bases of the junction left unmatched. This CDR3 is built from 14 residues. Germline V gene sequence: CDR1 MDHEN, CDR2 SYDVKM. CDR3 nucleotides: TGTGCCAGCAAGACGGGCGGGGGTGGCGGGGAGCTGTTTTTT. It specifies CASKTGGGGGELFF.

J is TRBJ1-4 and V is TRBV9, with TRBD1 matching over 9 bases. Losses at the gene ends were 3 bases for V and 6 bases for J; bases not matched to a gene: 3. Germline V lookup: CDR1 SGDLS, CDR2 YYNGEE. This CDR3 is 14 amino acids long. The DNA of the CDR3 is TGTGCCAGCAGCGCCGGGGACAGGGATGAAAAACTGTTTTTT. Protein: CASSAGDRDEKLFF.

The J gene is TRBJ1-2, the V gene TRBV29-1; D not resolved. Germline-derived CDR1 and CDR2 are SQVTM and ANQGSEA. V lost 5 bases and J 7 bases, leaving 20 bases between the germline ends. The CDR3 runs to 14 residues. The CDR3: CSVQVSVHLRGYTF. The CDR3 region has the DNA TGCAGCGTTCAGGTATCAGTCCATCTCCGTGGCTACACCTTC.

The V call is TRBV6-5, the J call TRBJ1-4; the D is unclear. This CDR3 has 14 amino acids. The germline V gene encodes CDR1 MNHEY and CDR2 SVGAGI. V gave up 2 bases and J gave up 7 bases, with 11 bases separating them. CDR3 loop: CASSYRVWSEKLFF. CDR3 DNA sequence: TGTGCCAGCAGTTACAGGGTGTGGAGTGAAAAACTGTTTTTT.